The 19 T cell receptor beta chains below come from one sample, sequenced in a study of blood T cell repertoires in COVID-19. The method was immunoSEQ multiplex PCR; TCRdb's version includes in-frame clones alone and lacks a portion of them. This table has roughly 330,000 clones, about 86% appearing once. Sequences were obtained from peripheral blood. Receptors were obtained from a woman aged 50 to 60 with acute or convalescent COVID-19.

In this sample, this clone turned up a few times. The V and J genes are TRBV5-1 and TRBJ1-1, with unresolved D. V lost 4 bases to trimming and J lost 3 bases, with 19 bases between them. The CDR3 contains 16 residues. Germline V lookup: CDR1 SGHRS, CDR2 YFSETQ. This CDR3 is CASSPGVRDRDTEAFF. In nucleotides, the CDR3 is TGCGCCAGCAGCCCGGGCGTTCGGGATCGGGACACTGAAGCTTTCTTT.

The chain is built from TRBV7-9 and TRBJ2-5; possible D gene TRBD2, 6 bases. V lost 4 bases and J lost 5, with 17 bases in between. Germline V gene data show CDR1 as SEHNR and CDR2 as FQNEAQ (reference sequence). This CDR3 contains 15 residues. CDR3 nucleotide sequence: TGTGCCAGCAGCTCGGGACTTCCTGCCCCCGAGACCCAGTACTTC. It codes for CASSSGLPAPETQYF.

The chain employs TRBV28 and TRBJ2-7, with TRBD1 identical over 10 bases. This CDR3 is 15 amino acids long. Per the germline V gene, CDR1 is MDHEN and CDR2 is SYDVKM. V lost 6 bases to trimming and J lost 4 bases; unmatched junction nucleotides: 9. CDR3 residues: CASRGRGTGEYEQYF. For the CDR3, the DNA is TGTGCCAGCAGGGGGCGAGGGACAGGGGAGTACGAGCAGTACTTC. Complete variable domain (other parts from reference TRBV28 and TRBJ2-7): DVKVTQSSRYLVKRTGEKVFLECVQDMDHENMFWYRQDPGLGLRLIYFSYDVKMKEKGDIPEGYSVSREKKERFSLILESASTNQTSMYLCASRGRGTGEYEQYFGPGTRLTVT.

The rearrangement links TRBV4-2 to TRBJ2-3, with D possibly being TRBD2 (6 bases). This CDR3 spans 14 amino acids. Germline CDR1 is LGHNA and CDR2 is YNFKEQ. V was trimmed by 5 bases and J by 5 bases, leaving 14 bases between them. The CDR3 here is CASSALGGRDTQYF. The CDR3 DNA sequence: TGTGCCAGCAGCGCCCTTGGGGGGAGAGATACGCAGTATTTT.

The chain has TRBV7-9 and TRBJ2-2, with D perhaps TRBD2 (6 bases). The CDR3 contains 14 residues. Trimming took off 7 bases at V and 7 bases at J, with 16 bases between the two ends. Germline lookup yields CDR1 SEHNR and CDR2 FQNEAQ (reference sequence). CDR3 nucleotides: TGTGCCAGCACCATCCGACTAGGGATCGGGGAGCTGTTTTTT. Translation: CASTIRLGIGELFF.

The rearrangement uses TRBV2 and TRBJ2-3; D is unresolved. This CDR3 contains 13 residues. Looked up from germline, CDR1 is SNHLY and CDR2 is FYNNEI. V lost 8 bases to trimming and J lost 5 bases, with 14 bases between them. The DNA for the CDR3 is TGTGCCAGCCCTGAACGTAGAGAAGATACGCAGTATTTT. As protein: CASPERREDTQYF.

The V gene is TRBV6-5, the J gene TRBJ2-7; no firm D call. Looked up from germline, CDR1 is MNHEY and CDR2 is SVGAGI. This CDR3 has 13 residues. Between the trimmed V and J ends, which lost 11 bases and 2 bases, there was a span of 16 bases. CDR3 nucleotide sequence: TGTGCCTCCAAGGCAGGCCAGACCTACGAGCAGTACTTC. Protein: CASKAGQTYEQYF.

V usage is TRBV30 and J usage is TRBJ1-2; D is unclear. This CDR3 is built from 14 residues. Deletions cut 0 bases from V and 3 bases from J, with 11 bases between. The germline gives CDR1 GTSNPN, CDR2 SVGIG (reference sequence). CDR3 bases: TGTGCCTGGAGTGTACCCGGGTTTGACTATGGCTACACCTTC. This sequence encodes CAWSVPGFDYGYTF.

The chain carries TRBV9 and TRBJ2-7; 10 bases fit TRBD2. V lost 3 bases, J lost 6 bases, and 3 bases stayed unmatched. The CDR3 is made up of 13 amino acids. Germline V CDR1 and CDR2: SGDLS, YYNGEE. The CDR3 coding sequence is TGTGCCAGCAGCGCCGCTAGCGGGAGCGAGCAGTACTTC. Translating it yields CASSAASGSEQYF.

J is TRBJ2-3 and V is TRBV14; D perhaps matches TRBD1 (6 bases). Germline V CDR1 and CDR2: SGHDN, FVKESK. The germline V and J ends were trimmed by 1 base and 5 bases, with 13 bases remaining between them. The CDR3 spans 15 residues. CDR3 region: CASSQVGGTRDTQYF. The CDR3 DNA is TGTGCCAGCAGCCAAGTAGGGGGAACGAGAGATACGCAGTATTTT.

V usage is TRBV3-1 (or the pseudogene TRBV3-2) and J usage is TRBJ1-2, with D possibly being TRBD1 (5 bases). The length of the CDR3 is 15 residues. Germline-derived CDR1 and CDR2 are LGHDT and YNNKEL (reference sequence). V was trimmed by 2 bases and J by 8 bases, leaving 18 bases between them. CDR3 nucleotides: TGTGCCAGCAGCCAATTGCGGAGGGTGCAGGGAGGCTACACCTTC. This sequence encodes CASSQLRRVQGGYTF.

Points on this clone: The sample has other DNA sequences that encode this CDR3 too. The chain is built from TRBV5-4 and TRBJ2-3; 9 bases agree with TRBD2. Germline V gene sequence: CDR1 SGHNT, CDR2 YYREEE (reference sequence). J gave up 2 bases and V 0 bases, and 4 bases lay outside the gene matches. The CDR3 length is 16 residues. The CDR3 bases are TGTGCCAGCAGCTTGGCTAGCGGGGCCACCACAGATACGCAGTATTTT. Protein product: CASSLASGATTDTQYF.

The rearrangement uses TRBV19 and TRBJ1-5; D is unclear. V was shortened by 3 bases and J by 4 bases, with 13 bases between the two germline ends. The CDR3 sequence is 15 residues long. CDR1 is LNHDA and CDR2 is SQIVND in the germline V gene (reference sequence). CDR3 sequence reads: CASSMGRPQNQPQHF. In DNA, the CDR3 is TGTGCCAGTAGTATGGGTAGGCCACAGAATCAGCCCCAGCATTTT.

The chain links TRBV5-1 to TRBJ1-4; TRBD1 agrees at 8 bases. CDR3 length: 14 residues. In germline, CDR1 is SGHRS, CDR2 YFSETQ. The V and J ends lost 4 bases and 4 bases, in that order; junction bases with no gene match: 3. CDR3 amino acids: CASSPGQVNEKLFF. The DNA for the CDR3 is TGCGCCAGCAGCCCGGGACAGGTTAATGAAAAACTGTTTTTT.

Notes on this clone: Sequence at one end of the junction differs from germline and may be a read error. This rearrangement joins TRBV5-1 to TRBJ2-3; TRBD2 matches 8 bases. The CDR3 has 15 amino acids. The germline gives CDR1 SGHRS, CDR2 YFSETQ. The CDR3: CASRLGLVGPDTQYF. In DNA, the CDR3 is TGCGCCAGCAGATTGGGACTAGTTGGCCCAGATACGCAGTATTTT.

The rearrangement joins TRBV7-2 to TRBJ1-1, with D possibly TRBD1 on 6 matching bases. V lost 1 base to trimming and J lost 1 base, with 10 bases between them. The V gene's germline CDR1 is SGHTA and CDR2 FQGNSA. The CDR3 has 15 residues. The CDR3 protein is CASSLVRGWNTEAFF. Written as DNA, the CDR3 is TGTGCCAGCAGCTTAGTCAGGGGATGGAACACTGAAGCTTTCTTT.

This clone appeared a few times. The rearrangement joins TRBV7-9 to TRBJ2-1; D perhaps matches TRBD1 (6 bases). The V gene lost 3 bases and the J gene lost 6 bases, with 15 bases spanning the gap. The CDR3 sequence is 15 residues long. Per the germline V gene, CDR1 is SEHNR and CDR2 is FQNEAQ (reference sequence). This CDR3 reads CASSFVQGIINEQFF. CDR3 sequence (DNA): TGTGCCAGCAGCTTCGTACAGGGCATCATCAATGAGCAGTTCTTC.

The chain recombines TRBV27 with TRBJ2-1, with 12 nucleotides matching TRBD1. The CDR3 contains 15 residues. V gave up 8 bases and J gave up 7 bases; unmatched junction bases: 9. CDR1 is MNHEY, CDR2 SMNVEV, per germline (reference sequence). The CDR3 spells CASGDWGQGANEQFF. The CDR3 bases are TGTGCCAGCGGGGATTGGGGACAGGGGGCGAATGAGCAGTTCTTC.

The gene calls are TRBV6-4 and TRBJ1-2; 12 positions agree with TRBD1. Germline assignment: CDR1 MRHNA and CDR2 SNTAGT. V lost 8 bases to trimming and J lost 2 bases; unmatched junction nucleotides: 6. The CDR3 spans 15 residues. The CDR3: CASSPGQGANYGYTF. CDR3 nucleotide sequence: TGTGCCAGCTCTCCGGGACAGGGGGCGAACTATGGCTACACCTTC.